The 23 T cell receptor beta chains below all came from one sample that was sequenced in a study of blood T cell repertoires in COVID-19. Produced via immunoSEQ multiplex PCR; TCRdb's table is partial and in-frame only. The sample records roughly 250,000 clones, around four fifths being singletons. Sequencing was carried out using peripheral blood. All receptors come from a woman aged 35 to 49 with active or convalescent COVID-19.

This clone was detected once. The rearrangement links TRBV7-2 to TRBJ1-2; 7 bases map to TRBD1. The CDR3 loop spans 16 amino acids. Trimming took 2 bases from V and 1 from J; bases not matched to a gene: 7. The germline gives CDR1 SGHTA, CDR2 FQGNSA. CDR3 protein: CASSLTGQVLNYGYTF. CDR3 bases: TGTGCCAGCAGCTTAACAGGACAGGTCCTTAACTATGGCTACACCTTC.

This chain links TRBV23-1 with TRBJ2-7; tentatively, D is TRBD1 (5 bases). TRBV23-1 falls under the ORF class, with uncertain function. Deletions cut 6 bases from V and 2 bases from J, with 11 bases between. CDR3 length: 13 residues. Here the CDR3 reads CASSLDTAYEQYV. The CDR3 coding sequence is TGCGCCAGCAGCCTGGACACCGCCTACGAGCAGTACGTC.

The chain employs TRBV10-1 and TRBJ2-3; 8 bases agree with TRBD2. The length of the CDR3 is 14 residues. The trim removed 5 bases at V and 4 bases at J, leaving 5 bases unmatched. In germline, CDR1 is WNHNN, CDR2 SYGVQD (reference sequence). The CDR3 nucleotides are TGCGCCAGCAGTATAGCGGGGAGCGCAGATACGCAGTATTTT. Translated: CASSIAGSADTQYF.

A few counts support this clone. This chain uses TRBV7-9 with TRBJ1-6; TRBD1 matches 9 bases. There are 16 residues in the CDR3. CDR1 is SEHNR, CDR2 FQNEAQ, per germline (reference sequence). The V segment lost 4 bases and the J segment 3 bases; nucleotides outside the gene matches: 4. The CDR3 reads CASSYRTGVYNSPLHF. The CDR3 DNA sequence: TGTGCCAGCAGCTACAGGACAGGGGTCTATAATTCACCCCTCCACTTT.

The chain is built from TRBV7-9 and TRBJ1-6; D is undetermined. V dropped 5 bases and J dropped 10 bases, with 6 bases sitting between them. The CDR3 is 11 residues long. CDR1 is SEHNR, CDR2 FQNEAQ, per germline (reference sequence). In DNA form, the CDR3 reads TGTGCCAGCAGCCCCAGGTCACCCCTCCACTTT. Translation: CASSPRSPLHF.

V and J are TRBV13 and TRBJ2-2; D is undetermined. Germline CDR1 and CDR2: PRHDT and FYEKMQ (reference sequence). The CDR3 runs to 14 residues. V shed 5 bases and J shed 4 bases, with 11 bases lying between them. The CDR3 sequence is CASSARLVTGELFF. The CDR3 coding sequence is TGTGCCAGCAGCGCACGGTTAGTCACCGGGGAGCTGTTTTTT.

The chain links TRBV11-3 to TRBJ2-5; TRBD1 might be the D (6 bases). CDR1 SGHNT and CDR2 YENEEA come from the germline V gene. Trimming pared 3 bases from V and 4 bases from J, leaving 9 bases between. The CDR3 is 13 amino acids. The CDR3 DNA follows: TGTGCCAGCAGCTTTGGGGGCGCAGAGACCCAGTACTTC. Translating gives CASSFGGAETQYF. Looking up the rest from reference TRBV11-3 and TRBJ2-5 gives the full variable domain: EAGVVQSPRYKIIEKKQPVAFWCNPISGHNTLYWYLQNLGQGPELLIRYENEEAVDDSQLPKDRFSAERLKGVDSTLKIQPAELGDSAVYLCASSFGGAETQYFGPGTRLLVL.

The chain recombines TRBV7-2 with TRBJ2-7; D may be TRBD1 (6 bases). Germline values: CDR1 SGHTA, CDR2 FQGNSA. V shed 0 bases and J shed 7 bases, with 16 bases lying between them. This CDR3 has 15 residues. The CDR3, as DNA: TGTGCCAGCAGCTTAGCTTTTGTCAGGGGTCCAGAGCAGTACTTC. Translation: CASSLAFVRGPEQYF.

V is TRBV10-3 and J is TRBJ2-2; maybe TRBD2 (7 bases). Germline lookup yields CDR1 ENHRY and CDR2 SYGVKD. V was shortened by 2 bases and J by 7 bases, with 11 bases between the two germline ends. The CDR3 length is 14 residues. The CDR3 DNA follows: TGTGCCATCAGTGAGCACAGGGAGGGCGGGGAGCTGTTTTTT. It translates to CAISEHREGGELFF.

This chain joins TRBV28 and TRBJ1-1; maybe TRBD1 (6 bases). The germline V gene encodes CDR1 MDHEN and CDR2 SYDVKM. The CDR3 sequence is 14 residues long. Trimming took off 0 bases at V and 4 bases at J, with 9 bases between the two ends. Here the CDR3 reads CASSLWGGATEAFF. The CDR3 region has the DNA TGTGCCAGCAGTTTATGGGGGGGGGCCACTGAAGCTTTCTTT.

This sequence joins TRBV12-3 or TRBV12-4 and TRBJ1-3; D unresolved. The CDR3 sequence is 12 residues long. The ends were cut back, 7 bases at V and 4 bases at J, with 8 bases in the middle. The CDR3 sequence is CASTDGGNTIYF. The DNA for the CDR3 is TGTGCCAGCACCGACGGGGGAAACACCATATATTTT.

This rearrangement joins TRBV3-1 (or the pseudogene TRBV3-2) to TRBJ2-1, with no clear D. Looked up from germline, CDR1 is LGHDT and CDR2 is YNNKEL (reference sequence). V was pared by 3 bases and J by 8 bases, with 8 bases between. The CDR3 loop spans 12 amino acids. The CDR3 here is CASSHVLDEQFF. DNA of the CDR3: TGTGCCAGCAGCCACGTCCTCGATGAGCAGTTCTTC.

The chain combines TRBV9 with TRBJ2-2, with D perhaps matching TRBD2 (6 bases). The CDR3 consists of 13 residues. In germline, CDR1 is SGDLS, CDR2 YYNGEE. Trimming took off 7 bases at V and 8 bases at J, with 15 bases between the two ends. The CDR3 DNA reads as TGTGCCAGCGCTACGGACGGAGGGGGGGAGCTGTTTTTT. This translates into CASATDGGGELFF.

The chain links TRBV6-5 to TRBJ2-2, with TRBD2 matching over 10 bases. V gave up 0 bases and J gave up 4 bases; unmatched junction bases: 2. Germline V gene lookup returns CDR1 MNHEY and CDR2 SVGAGI. The CDR3 length is 16 residues. As DNA, the CDR3 is TGTGCCAGCAGTTACTCGAGCGGGAGGGGCACCGGGGAGCTGTTTTTT. This encodes CASSYSSGRGTGELFF.

This clone was counted once. The rearrangement joins TRBV3-1 (or the pseudogene TRBV3-2) to TRBJ2-7; D may be TRBD1 (5 bases). Germline V gene sequence: CDR1 LGHDT, CDR2 YNNKEL (reference sequence). The CDR3 totals 12 residues. V was clipped by 0 bases and J by 9 bases, with 9 bases between them. This CDR3 reads CASSQESRVQYF. CDR3 coding DNA: TGTGCCAGCAGCCAAGAGTCCAGGGTGCAGTACTTC.

Remarks on this clone: Distinct nucleotide sequences in the sample also encode this CDR3. The chain couples TRBV13 to TRBJ1-1; D is uncertain. The CDR3 consists of 12 residues. The germline V and J ends were trimmed by 5 bases and 2 bases, with 6 bases remaining between them. CDR1 and CDR2 (germline): PRHDT, FYEKMQ (reference sequence). The CDR3 DNA reads TGTGCCAGCAGCCTACCTAACACTGAAGCTTTCTTT. This sequence encodes CASSLPNTEAFF.

This rearrangement joins TRBV18 to TRBJ1-1; maybe TRBD1 (5 bases). V lost 6 bases to trimming and J lost 3 bases, with 17 bases between them. Germline CDR1 and CDR2: KGHSH and LQKENI. The CDR3 covers 15 residues. The CDR3 DNA reads as TGTGCCAGCTCCCCTCGGGGGAGGGCCGACACTGAAGCTTTCTTT. It codes for CASSPRGRADTEAFF.

This chain links TRBV11-3 with TRBJ2-7, with D possibly matching TRBD2 (7 bases). The CDR3 consists of 16 residues. Trimming cost V 1 base and J 2 bases, with 15 bases left between them. Germline CDR1 is SGHNT and CDR2 is YENEEA. CDR3: CASSLGVRGAPYEQYF. The CDR3 coding sequence is TGTGCCAGCAGCTTAGGAGTCCGGGGGGCCCCCTACGAGCAGTACTTC.

This clone was detected many times. The chain is built from TRBV4-1 and TRBJ1-4; 11 nucleotides agree with TRBD1. V trimming: 6 bases; J trimming: 3 bases; junction bases outside the gene matches: 3. Germline V gives CDR1 MGHRA, CDR2 YSYEKL. There are 15 residues in the CDR3. Here the CDR3 DNA reads TGCGCCAGCAGGGACAGGGGGCTCTCTAATGAAAAACTGTTTTTT. Protein sequence: CASRDRGLSNEKLFF.

This chain uses TRBV18 with TRBJ1-1, with D unresolved. Germline lookup yields CDR1 KGHSH and CDR2 LQKENI. Trimming cost V 3 bases and J 4 bases, with 12 bases left between them. The CDR3 loop spans 14 amino acids. CDR3 region: CASSPGILGTEAFF. In nucleotides, the CDR3 is TGTGCCAGCTCACCCGGGATCCTAGGCACTGAAGCTTTCTTT.

The table lists this clone with a few counts. The V gene is TRBV19, the J gene TRBJ2-7, with TRBD1 identical over 10 bases. V was clipped by 7 bases and J by 6 bases; unmatched bases: 12. The CDR3 spans 15 residues. Germline V gives CDR1 LNHDA, CDR2 SQIVND (reference sequence). The CDR3: CASNAGTGEYGEQYF. In DNA form, the CDR3 reads TGTGCCAGTAACGCCGGGACAGGGGAATATGGCGAGCAGTACTTC.

The CDR3 loop reads CASSLLTSAQETQYF. The CDR3 nucleotides are TGTGCCAGCAGCCTCCTGACTTCCGCCCAAGAGACCCAGTACTTC. The J gene is TRBJ2-5, the V gene TRBV7-2; D uncertain. V lost 5 bases to trimming and J lost 1 base, with 14 bases between them. CDR1 and CDR2 from the germline V gene are SGHTA and FQGNSA. The CDR3 runs 15 residues.

J is TRBJ1-5 and V is TRBV19; maybe TRBD1 (6 bases). Trimming shortened V by 5 bases and J by 4 bases, and 9 bases separated the two germline ends. Germline V gene data show CDR1 as LNHDA and CDR2 as SQIVND (reference sequence). CDR3 length: 13 amino acids. The CDR3 nucleotides are TGTGCCAGTAGTGGGGACATAAATCAGCCCCAGCATTTT. This gives the protein CASSGDINQPQHF.